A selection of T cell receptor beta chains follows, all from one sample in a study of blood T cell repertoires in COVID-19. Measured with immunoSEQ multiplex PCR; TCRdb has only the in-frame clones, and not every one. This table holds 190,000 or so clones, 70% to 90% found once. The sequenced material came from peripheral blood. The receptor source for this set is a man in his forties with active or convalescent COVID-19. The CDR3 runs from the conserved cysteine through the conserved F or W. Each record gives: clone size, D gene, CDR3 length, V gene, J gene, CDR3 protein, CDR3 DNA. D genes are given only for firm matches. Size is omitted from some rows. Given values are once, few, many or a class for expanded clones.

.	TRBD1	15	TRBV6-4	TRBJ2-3	CASSNRGSITDTQYF	TGTGCCAGCAGTAACAGGGGAAGCATCACAGATACGCAGTATTTT
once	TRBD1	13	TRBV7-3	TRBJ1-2	CATPGQGQNGYTF	TGTGCCACCCCGGGACAGGGGCAGAATGGCTACACCTTC
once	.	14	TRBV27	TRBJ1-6	CATGLGSQNSPLHF	TGTGCCACCGGCCTGGGGAGCCAGAATTCACCCCTCCACTTT
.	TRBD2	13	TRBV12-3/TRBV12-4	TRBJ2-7	CASGEGFSYEQYF	TGTGCCAGCGGGGAGGGTTTTTCATACGAGCAGTACTTC
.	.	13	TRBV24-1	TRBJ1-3	CATEETAGNTIYF	TGTGCCACCGAGGAGACAGCTGGAAACACCATATATTTT
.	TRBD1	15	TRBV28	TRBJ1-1	CASSRQGIGNTEAFF	TGTGCCAGCAGCAGACAGGGAATAGGAAACACTGAAGCTTTCTTT
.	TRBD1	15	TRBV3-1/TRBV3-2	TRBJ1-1	CASSPGDRDGAEAFF	TGTGCCAGCAGCCCGGGGGACAGGGATGGGGCTGAAGCTTTCTTT
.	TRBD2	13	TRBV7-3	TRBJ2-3	CASSPTGGDTQYF	TGTGCCAGCAGCCCGACGGGGGGGGATACGCAGTATTTT
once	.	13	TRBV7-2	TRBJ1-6	CASSAYSYSPLHF	TGTGCCAGCAGCGCCTACAGCTATTCACCCCTCCACTTT
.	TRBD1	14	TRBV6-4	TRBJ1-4	CASRRDRGFEKLFF	TGTGCCAGCAGGAGGGACAGGGGATTTGAAAAACTGTTTTTT
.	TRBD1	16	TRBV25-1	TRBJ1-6	CASSGPQGPYNSPLHF	TGTGCCAGCAGTGGACCACAGGGGCCTTATAATTCACCCCTCCACTTT
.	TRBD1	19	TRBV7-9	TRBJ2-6	CASSRSTGTGFSGANVLTF	TGTGCCAGCAGCCGGTCAACCGGGACAGGGTTCTCTGGGGCCAACGTCCTGACTTTC
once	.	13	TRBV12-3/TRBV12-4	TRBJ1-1	CASSLGRRTEAFF	TGTGCCAGCAGTTTAGGGCGGCGCACTGAAGCTTTCTTT
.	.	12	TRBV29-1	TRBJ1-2	CSVVSAGYGYTF	TGCAGCGTCGTCTCTGCAGGCTATGGCTACACCTTC
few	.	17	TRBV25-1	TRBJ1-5	CASSESEGLGGNQPQHF	TGTGCCAGCAGTGAATCGGAGGGGTTGGGCGGCAATCAGCCCCAGCATTTT
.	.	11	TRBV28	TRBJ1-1	CASDTGLAAFF	TGTGCCAGCGATACAGGGTTGGCGGCTTTCTTT
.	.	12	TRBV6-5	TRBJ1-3	CASNGEGNTIYF	TGTGCCAGCAACGGGGAGGGAAACACCATATATTTT
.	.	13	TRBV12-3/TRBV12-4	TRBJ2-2	CASSSQGLGELFF	TGTGCCAGCAGTTCACAGGGTCTCGGGGAGCTGTTTTTT
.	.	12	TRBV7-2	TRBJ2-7	CASTDRLGEQYF	TGTGCCAGCACCGACAGGCTTGGCGAGCAGTACTTC
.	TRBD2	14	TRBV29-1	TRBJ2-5	CSVEGLAGEETQYF	TGCAGCGTTGAGGGGCTAGCGGGGGAGGAGACCCAGTACTTC
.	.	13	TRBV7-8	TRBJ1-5	CASSWANNQPQHF	TGTGCCAGCAGCTGGGCAAACAATCAGCCCCAGCATTTT
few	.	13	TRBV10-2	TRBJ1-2	CASSAGPKYGYTF	TGCGCCAGCAGCGCGGGACCGAAATATGGCTACACCTTC
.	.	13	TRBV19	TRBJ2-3	CASGGVSTDTQYF	TGTGCCAGTGGCGGGGTATCCACAGATACGCAGTATTTT